This note documents a single T cell receptor (beta chain) sequence. Unmatched junction bases numbered 6, after V lost 4 bases and J lost 4 bases. Germline lookup yields CDR1 SGHKS and CDR2 YYEKEE (reference sequence). This CDR3 contains 16 residues. This entry comes from a study of blood T cell repertoires in COVID-19. At the level of the study: Sites in the United States, Italy and Spain provided acute and convalescent COVID-19 samples. In each case, the material was cDNA or gDNA derived from T cells, B-cell-depleted T cells, or PBMCs.

Original methodology: Amplification with reference gene primers provided the estimates of nucleated cell counts. Clones were read by immunoSEQ multiplex PCR, and TCRdb kept only the in-frame ones, dropping some. The DNA gave D and trimming, while V, J and clone size come from that table. Of about 50,000 clones listed, around 83% are singletons. The chain joins TRBV5-5 to TRBJ2-3; 13 bases are shared with TRBD2. Material for sequencing was peripheral blood. This receptor was identified in a man between 40 and 49 years old with active COVID-19. The CDR3 spells CASSPGLAGDSDTQYF. In DNA form, the CDR3 reads TGTGCCAGCAGCCCCGGACTAGCGGGAGATTCAGATACGCAGTATTTT.